This T cell receptor beta chain emerged from a study of OX40 agonist ivuxolimab in advanced cancers. Sequenced by immunoSEQ multiplex PCR; TCRdb stores in-frame clones only, minus some. The table shows 37,000 or so clones, with approximately 90% occurring only once. Sequences were derived from CD4+ or CD8+ T cells sorted from blood, sampled in a trial of the OX40 agonist ivuxolimab. The TCR originated in an adult with an advanced solid tumor such as melanoma, head and neck, liver or kidney cancer.

The chain's CDR3 is CASSMGGWGNQPQHF. The CDR3 DNA is TGTGCCAGTAGTATGGGGGGTTGGGGCAATCAGCCCCAGCATTTT. This chain links TRBV19 with TRBJ1-5; D may be TRBD1 (5 bases). The germline gives CDR1 LNHDA, CDR2 SQIVND (reference sequence). There are 15 residues in the CDR3. Trimming left V 3 bases short and J 2 bases short, with 11 bases between.